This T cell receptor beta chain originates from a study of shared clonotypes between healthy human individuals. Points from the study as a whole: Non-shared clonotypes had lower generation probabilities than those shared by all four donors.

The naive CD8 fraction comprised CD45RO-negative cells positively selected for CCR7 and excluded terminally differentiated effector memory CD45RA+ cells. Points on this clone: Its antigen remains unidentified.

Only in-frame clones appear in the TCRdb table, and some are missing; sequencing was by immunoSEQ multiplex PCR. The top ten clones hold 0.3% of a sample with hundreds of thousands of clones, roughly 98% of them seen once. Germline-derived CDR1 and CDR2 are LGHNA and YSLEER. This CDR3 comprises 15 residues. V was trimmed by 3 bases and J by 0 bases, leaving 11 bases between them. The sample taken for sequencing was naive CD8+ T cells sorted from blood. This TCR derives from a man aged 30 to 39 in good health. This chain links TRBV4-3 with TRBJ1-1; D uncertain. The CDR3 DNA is TGCGCCAGCAGCCACGGGGTCATAGTGAACACTGAAGCTTTCTTT. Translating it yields CASSHGVIVNTEAFF.